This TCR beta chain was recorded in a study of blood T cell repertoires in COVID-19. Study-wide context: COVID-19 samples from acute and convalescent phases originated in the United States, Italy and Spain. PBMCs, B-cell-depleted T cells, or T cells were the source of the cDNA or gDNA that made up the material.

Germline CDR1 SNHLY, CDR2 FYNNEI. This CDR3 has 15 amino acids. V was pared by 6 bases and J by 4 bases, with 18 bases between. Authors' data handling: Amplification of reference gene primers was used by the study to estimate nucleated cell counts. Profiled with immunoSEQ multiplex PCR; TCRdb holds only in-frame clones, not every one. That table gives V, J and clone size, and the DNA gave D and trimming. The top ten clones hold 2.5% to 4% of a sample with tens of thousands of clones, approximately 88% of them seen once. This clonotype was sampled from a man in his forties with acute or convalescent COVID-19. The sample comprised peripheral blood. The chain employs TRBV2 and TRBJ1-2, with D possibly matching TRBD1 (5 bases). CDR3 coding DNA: TGTGCCAGCAGCGGGGGTGCGGGGATGGCCTATGGCTACACCTTC. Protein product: CASSGGAGMAYGYTF.